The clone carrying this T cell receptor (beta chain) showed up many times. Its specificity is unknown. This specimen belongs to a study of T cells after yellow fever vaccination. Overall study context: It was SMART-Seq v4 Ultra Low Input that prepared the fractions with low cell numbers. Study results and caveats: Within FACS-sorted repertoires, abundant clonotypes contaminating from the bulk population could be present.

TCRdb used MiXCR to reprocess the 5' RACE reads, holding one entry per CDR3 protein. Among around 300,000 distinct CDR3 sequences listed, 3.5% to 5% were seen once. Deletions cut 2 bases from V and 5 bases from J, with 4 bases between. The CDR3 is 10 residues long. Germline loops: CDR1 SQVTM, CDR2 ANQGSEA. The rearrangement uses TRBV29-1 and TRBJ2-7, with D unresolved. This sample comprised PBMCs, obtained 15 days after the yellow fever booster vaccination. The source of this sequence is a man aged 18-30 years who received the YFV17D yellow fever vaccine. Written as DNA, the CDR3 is TGCAGCGTTGAAAGGGACGAGCAGTACGTC. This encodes CSVERDEQYV.